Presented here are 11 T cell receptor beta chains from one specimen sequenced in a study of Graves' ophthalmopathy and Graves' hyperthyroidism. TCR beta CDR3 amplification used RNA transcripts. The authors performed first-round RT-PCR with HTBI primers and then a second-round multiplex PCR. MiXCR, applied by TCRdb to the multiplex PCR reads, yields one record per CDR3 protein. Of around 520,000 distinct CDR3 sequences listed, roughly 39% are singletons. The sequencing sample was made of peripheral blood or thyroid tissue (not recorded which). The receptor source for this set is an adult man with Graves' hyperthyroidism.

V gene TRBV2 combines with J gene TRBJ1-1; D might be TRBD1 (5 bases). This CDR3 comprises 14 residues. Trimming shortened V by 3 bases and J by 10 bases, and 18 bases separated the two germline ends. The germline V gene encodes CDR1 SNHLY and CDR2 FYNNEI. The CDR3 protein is CASSETEGPLGAFF. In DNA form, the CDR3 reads TGTGCCAGCAGTGAGACAGAGGGCCCGTTAGGAGCTTTCTTT.

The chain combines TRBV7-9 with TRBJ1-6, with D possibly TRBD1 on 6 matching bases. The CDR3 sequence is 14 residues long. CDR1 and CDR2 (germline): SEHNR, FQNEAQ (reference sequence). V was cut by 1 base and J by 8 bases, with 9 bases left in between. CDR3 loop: CASSLGGRDSPLHF. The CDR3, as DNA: TGTGCCAGCAGCTTAGGGGGGCGCGATTCACCCCTCCACTTT.

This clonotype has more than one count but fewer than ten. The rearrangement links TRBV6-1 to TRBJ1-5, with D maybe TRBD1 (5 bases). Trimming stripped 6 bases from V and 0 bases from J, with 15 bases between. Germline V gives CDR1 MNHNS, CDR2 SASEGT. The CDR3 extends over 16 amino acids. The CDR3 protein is CASSVGTSYSNQPQHF. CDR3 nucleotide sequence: TGTGCCAGCAGCGTCGGGACGTCTTATAGCAATCAGCCCCAGCATTTT.

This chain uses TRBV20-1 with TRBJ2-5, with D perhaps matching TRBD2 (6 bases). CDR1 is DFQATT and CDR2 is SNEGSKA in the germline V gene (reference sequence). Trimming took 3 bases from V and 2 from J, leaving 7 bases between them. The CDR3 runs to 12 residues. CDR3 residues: CSASGSQETQYF. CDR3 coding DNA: TGCAGTGCTAGCGGGAGTCAAGAGACCCAGTACTTC.

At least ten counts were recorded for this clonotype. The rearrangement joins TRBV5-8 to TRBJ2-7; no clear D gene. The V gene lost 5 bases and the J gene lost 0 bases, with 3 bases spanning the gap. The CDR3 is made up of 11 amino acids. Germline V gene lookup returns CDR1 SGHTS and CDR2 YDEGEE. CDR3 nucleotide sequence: TGTGCCAGCAGTCGCTCCTACGAGCAGTACTTC. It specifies CASSRSYEQYF.

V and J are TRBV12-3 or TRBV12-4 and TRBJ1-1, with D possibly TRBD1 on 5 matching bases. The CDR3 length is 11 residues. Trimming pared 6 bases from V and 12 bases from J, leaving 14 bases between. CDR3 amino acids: CASRETAIPFF. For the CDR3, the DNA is TGTGCCAGCAGGGAGACAGCGATCCCTTTCTTT.

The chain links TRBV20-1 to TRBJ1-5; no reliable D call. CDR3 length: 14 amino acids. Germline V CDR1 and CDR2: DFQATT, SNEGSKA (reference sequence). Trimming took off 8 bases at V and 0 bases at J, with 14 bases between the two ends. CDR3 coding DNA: TGCAGTTATCCAGGCCGACCTAGCAATCAGCCCCAGCATTTT. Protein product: CSYPGRPSNQPQHF.

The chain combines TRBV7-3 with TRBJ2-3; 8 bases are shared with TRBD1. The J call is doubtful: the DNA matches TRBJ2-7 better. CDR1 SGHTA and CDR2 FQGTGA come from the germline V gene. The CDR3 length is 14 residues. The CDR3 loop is CATATSGGTDTQYF. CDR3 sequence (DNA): TGTGCCACCGCTACATCAGGGGGCACAGATACGCAGTACTTC.

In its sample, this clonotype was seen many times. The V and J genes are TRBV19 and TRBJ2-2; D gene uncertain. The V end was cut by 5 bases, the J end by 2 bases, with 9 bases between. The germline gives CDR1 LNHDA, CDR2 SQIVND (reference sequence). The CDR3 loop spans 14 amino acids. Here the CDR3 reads CASSLSDNTGELFF. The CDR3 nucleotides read TGTGCCAGTAGTCTCTCGGACAACACCGGGGAGCTGTTTTTT.

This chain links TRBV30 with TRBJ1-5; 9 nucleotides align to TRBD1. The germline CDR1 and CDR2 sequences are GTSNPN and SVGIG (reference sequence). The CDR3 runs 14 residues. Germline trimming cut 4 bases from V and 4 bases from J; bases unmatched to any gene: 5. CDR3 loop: CAWTGTGPNQPQHF. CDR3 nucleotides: TGTGCCTGGACCGGGACAGGGCCAAATCAGCCCCAGCATTTT.

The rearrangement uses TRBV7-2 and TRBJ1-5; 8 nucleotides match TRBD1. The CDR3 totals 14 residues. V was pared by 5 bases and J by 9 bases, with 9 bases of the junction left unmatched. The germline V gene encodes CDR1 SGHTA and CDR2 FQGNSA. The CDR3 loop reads CASSRQGTSRPQHF. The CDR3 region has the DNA TGTGCCAGCAGCCGACAGGGGACCTCGAGGCCCCAGCATTTT.